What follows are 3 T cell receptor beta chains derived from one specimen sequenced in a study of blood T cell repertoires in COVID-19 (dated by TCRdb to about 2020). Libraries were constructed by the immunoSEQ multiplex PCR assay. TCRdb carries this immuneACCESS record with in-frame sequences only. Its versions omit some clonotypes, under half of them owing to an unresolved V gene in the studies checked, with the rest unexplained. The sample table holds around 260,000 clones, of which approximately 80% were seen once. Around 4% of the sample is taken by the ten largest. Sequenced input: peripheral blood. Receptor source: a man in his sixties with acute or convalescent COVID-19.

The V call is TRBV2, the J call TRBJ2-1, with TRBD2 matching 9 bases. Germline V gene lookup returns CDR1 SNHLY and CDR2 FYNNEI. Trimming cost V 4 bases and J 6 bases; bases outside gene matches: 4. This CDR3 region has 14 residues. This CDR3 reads CASSGGGAVNEQFF. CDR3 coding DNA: TGTGCCAGCAGTGGCGGGGGGGCGGTCAATGAGCAGTTCTTC.

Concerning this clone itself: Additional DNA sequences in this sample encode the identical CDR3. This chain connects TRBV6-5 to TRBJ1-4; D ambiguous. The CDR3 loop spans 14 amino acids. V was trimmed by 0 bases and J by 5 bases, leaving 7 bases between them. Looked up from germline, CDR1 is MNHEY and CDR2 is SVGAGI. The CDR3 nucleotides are TGTGCCAGCAGTTACTCGTACCGGAATGAAAAACTGTTTTTT. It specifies CASSYSYRNEKLFF.

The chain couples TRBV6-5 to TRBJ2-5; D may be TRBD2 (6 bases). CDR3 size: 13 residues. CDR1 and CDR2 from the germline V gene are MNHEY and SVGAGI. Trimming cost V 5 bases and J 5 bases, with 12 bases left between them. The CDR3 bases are TGTGCCAGCAGTACCCGGGCGGGGGAGACCCAGTACTTC. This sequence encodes CASSTRAGETQYF.